These T cell receptor beta chains were read from a single sample in a study of cytomegalovirus exposure and HLA in healthy donors. TCRdb's copy holds only in-frame clones and misses some; the assay was immunoSEQ multiplex PCR. The table has about 120,000 clones, around 85% seen once. The sequencing input was PBMCs. Receptors were obtained from a man aged 18 to 29 in good health and CMV-seropositive. The CDR3 runs from the conserved cysteine through the conserved F or W. D genes are given only for firm matches. Clone size is stated in some rows and not others, as once, few, many or a class when expanded.

CDR3aa	CDR3nt	d_gene	abundance	j_gene	v_gene
CASSEGLAGAYTDTQYF	TGTGCCAGCAGTGAAGGACTAGCAGGGGCCTACACAGATACGCAGTATTTT	NA	NA	TRBJ2-3	TRBV6-1
CASSLRGGQGTEAFF	TGTGCCAGCAGCTTACGTGGAGGACAGGGCACTGAAGCTTTCTTT	TRBD1	NA	TRBJ1-1	TRBV7-2
CASSYSGTDSYEQYF	TGTGCCAGCAGTTACTCCGGGACAGACTCCTACGAGCAGTACTTC	TRBD1	once	TRBJ2-7	TRBV6-5
CASSLRLAHTDTQYF	TGTGCCAGCAGTTTGCGACTAGCGCACACAGATACGCAGTATTTT	TRBD2	NA	TRBJ2-3	TRBV27
CASSVGLAGRYRETQYF	TGCGCCAGCAGCGTGGGACTAGCGGGACGCTACAGAGAGACCCAGTACTTC	TRBD2	NA	TRBJ2-5	TRBV5-1
CASSYSVRGSTEAFF	TGTGCCAGCAGTTACTCGGTTCGGGGGTCCACTGAAGCTTTCTTT	NA	NA	TRBJ1-1	TRBV6-5
CASSLGQGSSYNEQFF	TGTGCCAGCAGCCTGGGACAGGGGTCTTCCTACAATGAGCAGTTCTTC	TRBD1	once	TRBJ2-1	TRBV5-4
CASSLSQGGYNSPLHF	TGTGCCAGCAGTTTATCACAGGGTGGATATAATTCACCCCTCCACTTT	NA	NA	TRBJ1-6	TRBV27
CASSDRGNQPQHF	TGTGCCAGCAGTGACAGGGGCAATCAGCCCCAGCATTTT	NA	NA	TRBJ1-5	TRBV6-1
CASSLQGLGNEKLFF	TGTGCCAGCAGCTTACAGGGGCTTGGTAATGAAAAACTGTTTTTT	TRBD1	NA	TRBJ1-4	TRBV5-6
CASSAGQGSLPQHF	TGTGCCAGCAGTGCGGGACAAGGGTCCCTGCCCCAGCATTTT	NA	once	TRBJ1-5	TRBV2
CASSPMGGEQYF	TGCGCCAGCAGCCCTATGGGAGGCGAGCAGTACTTC	NA	NA	TRBJ2-7	TRBV5-1
CASSLTTAYEQYF	TGCGCCAGCAGCTTGACGACAGCCTACGAGCAGTACTTC	NA	NA	TRBJ2-7	TRBV5-1
CASSTSVPLYEQYF	TGTGCCAGCAGTACTTCCGTCCCCCTATACGAGCAGTACTTC	NA	NA	TRBJ2-7	TRBV6-5
CASSEGQGATETFF	TGTGCCAGCAGCGAGGGACAGGGGGCAACTGAAACTTTCTTT	TRBD1	NA	TRBJ1-1	TRBV9
CASSQARFSFGTGKQDTEAFF	TGCGCCAGCAGCCAAGCAAGATTTAGTTTCGGTACAGGGAAACAGGACACTGAAGCTTTCTTT	NA	NA	TRBJ1-1	TRBV4-1
CSVHRGSYGYTF	TGCAGCGTACACAGGGGGAGTTATGGCTACACCTTC	TRBD1	NA	TRBJ1-2	TRBV29-1
CASSHRIGYEQYF	TGTGCCAGCAGCCACAGGATTGGGTACGAGCAGTACTTC	NA	NA	TRBJ2-7	TRBV7-7
CASSQGTSGNSYNEQFF	TGTGCCAGCAGCCAGGGGACTAGCGGGAACTCCTACAATGAGCAGTTCTTC	TRBD2	few	TRBJ2-1	TRBV6-4
CASSQEFWGGGPKETQYF	TGCGCCAGCAGCCAAGAATTTTGGGGGGGAGGGCCGAAAGAGACCCAGTACTTC	TRBD2	NA	TRBJ2-5	TRBV4-3
CASSPTLSGMGTDTQYF	TGTGCCAGCAGTCCCACACTTAGCGGGATGGGCACAGATACGCAGTATTTT	TRBD2	NA	TRBJ2-3	TRBV2
CASSAPSRWEQFF	TGTGCCAGCAGCGCCCCTTCGCGGTGGGAGCAGTTCTTC	NA	NA	TRBJ2-1	TRBV9
CASSSDSSSYNEQFF	TGTGCCAGCAGCTCGGACAGCAGCTCCTACAATGAGCAGTTCTTC	NA	NA	TRBJ2-1	TRBV27
CASRDRGQGGYTF	TGTGCCAGCAGGGACAGGGGGCAGGGAGGCTACACCTTC	TRBD1	NA	TRBJ1-2	TRBV25-1
CASSMTVTGFGNTIYF	TGTGCCAGTAGTATGACCGTCACAGGGTTCGGAAACACCATATATTTT	NA	NA	TRBJ1-3	TRBV19
CASSYEGGNEQFF	TGTGCCAGCAGTTACGAAGGGGGTAATGAGCAGTTCTTC	NA	NA	TRBJ2-1	TRBV6-5
CASSPDGNYGYTF	TGTGCCAGCAGCCCCGACGGGAACTATGGCTACACCTTC	NA	NA	TRBJ1-2	TRBV7-9
CASSIPARTEAFF	TGTGCCAGTAGTATACCCGCTAGAACTGAAGCTTTCTTT	NA	NA	TRBJ1-1	TRBV19
CASSVTGGLDEQFF	TGTGCCAGCAGTGTCACAGGGGGCCTCGATGAGCAGTTCTTC	TRBD1	NA	TRBJ2-1	TRBV6-5
CASSYSEDYNEQFF	TGTGCCAGCAGTTACTCCGAGGACTACAATGAGCAGTTCTTC	NA	many	TRBJ2-1	TRBV6-5
CASSLRYEQYF	TGTGCCAGCAGCTTGAGGTACGAGCAGTACTTC	NA	NA	TRBJ2-7	TRBV11-2
CAWRTGTSAGETQYF	TGTGCCTGGCGGACCGGGACATCTGCGGGAGAGACCCAGTACTTC	NA	NA	TRBJ2-5	TRBV30
CASSQTGFSYEQYF	TGTGCCAGCAGTCAGACAGGCTTTAGCTACGAGCAGTACTTC	NA	NA	TRBJ2-7	TRBV27
CASSFAGQGSYGYTF	TGTGCCAGCAGTTTTGCGGGACAGGGTTCCTATGGCTACACCTTC	TRBD1	NA	TRBJ1-2	TRBV27
CASSMGRELFF	TGTGCCAGTAGTATGGGGAGGGAACTGTTTTTT	NA	NA	TRBJ1-4	TRBV19
CASSSLPGLADTGELFF	TGTGCCAGCAGCTCCCTTCCGGGACTAGCAGACACCGGGGAGCTGTTTTTT	TRBD2	NA	TRBJ2-2	TRBV9
CASTLGGASNQPQHF	TGTGCCAGCACTCTAGGGGGGGCGAGCAATCAGCCCCAGCATTTT	NA	NA	TRBJ1-5	TRBV6-6
CASSFSGRDNEQFF	TGTGCCAGCAGCTTTAGCGGGAGGGACAATGAGCAGTTCTTC	TRBD2	NA	TRBJ2-1	TRBV11-2
CASSSGTAMRAFF	TGTGCCAGCAGCTCCGGGACAGCAATGAGAGCTTTCTTT	TRBD1	NA	TRBJ1-1	TRBV7-2
CASSEVGEGYTF	TGTGCCAGCAGTGAAGTCGGGGAGGGCTACACCTTC	NA	NA	TRBJ1-2	TRBV2
CASSLSGSRGNEQFF	TGTGCCAGCAGCTTAAGCGGGAGTCGGGGAAATGAGCAGTTCTTC	TRBD2	NA	TRBJ2-1	TRBV7-6
CASSLIPTFSGANVLTF	TGTGCCAGCAGCTTAATCCCTACTTTCTCTGGGGCCAACGTCCTGACTTTC	NA	NA	TRBJ2-6	TRBV7-9
CAINRPGSLEAFF	TGTGCCATCAACCGACCGGGTTCCTTAGAAGCTTTCTTT	NA	NA	TRBJ1-1	TRBV10-3
CASSLSESYEQYF	TGTGCCAGCAGCTTATCTGAGTCCTACGAGCAGTACTTC	NA	NA	TRBJ2-7	TRBV11-2
CASSPGQGIYGYTF	TGTGCCAGTTCGCCGGGACAGGGGATCTATGGCTACACCTTC	TRBD1	NA	TRBJ1-2	TRBV19